This T cell receptor (beta chain) was sequenced for a study of T cells in Graves' hyperthyroidism and ophthalmopathy. A few counts support this clonotype. Amplified TCR beta CDR3 regions came from RNA transcripts. Carried out on the TCR CDR3, a first-round RT-PCR used the HTBI primer set. MiXCR was run by TCRdb on the multiplex PCR reads, yielding one entry per CDR3 protein. Of about 500,000 distinct CDR3 sequences listed, about 16% are singletons. The sequence came from a woman in her twenties or thirties with Graves' ophthalmopathy. Sample: blood.

The CDR3: CASAVGTTNTGELFF. The CDR3, as DNA: TGTGCCAGCGCGGTCGGGACAACGAACACCGGGGAGCTGTTTTTT. The rearrangement uses TRBV5-8 and TRBJ2-2, with TRBD1 as a possible D gene (6 bases). Germline V gives CDR1 SGHTS, CDR2 YDEGEE. The CDR3 sequence is 15 residues long. The V end was cut by 7 bases, the J end by 0 bases, with 13 bases between.